Following are 3 T cell receptor beta chains from one sample sequenced in a study of low-dose radiotherapy and immunotherapy resistance in tumors. The time point denotes: before trial treatment. First-strand cDNA relied on TRAV- and TRBV-specific primers spanning alpha and beta chains. A constant-region primer paired with the V-primer adapter amplified TCRs over about 20 PCR cycles. TCRdb re-called the reads with MiXCR, one entry per CDR3 protein. The sample holds fewer than 90,000 distinct CDR3 sequences; less than 40% are singletons and the top ten take roughly 10%. The sample here was PBMCs, taken before treatment. Receptors were obtained from a female donor with ovarian cancer.

At least ten counts were recorded for this clonotype. The chain couples TRBV9 to TRBJ2-2; 9 bases align to TRBD1. The CDR3 has 18 residues. The V segment lost 1 base and the J segment 4 bases; nucleotides outside the gene matches: 11. Germline V gives CDR1 SGDLS, CDR2 YYNGEE. The CDR3 DNA reads as TGTGCCAGCAGCGTAACAGGGGGCAACTTCGGCGTCACCGGGGAGCTGTTTTTT. Translation gives CASSVTGGNFGVTGELFF.

The chain links TRBV5-1 to TRBJ2-7, with unresolved D. V gave up 1 base and J gave up 2 bases, with 10 bases separating them. The CDR3 is 14 residues long. Germline lookup yields CDR1 SGHRS and CDR2 YFSETQ. The CDR3 region is CASSLSPDPYEQYF. In DNA, the CDR3 is TGCGCCAGCAGCTTGTCTCCAGATCCCTACGAGCAGTACTTC.

This clonotype was counted many times. This rearrangement joins TRBV7-2 to TRBJ2-7; 13 bases map to TRBD2. The CDR3 has 16 amino acids. Per the germline V gene, CDR1 is SGHTA and CDR2 is FQGNSA. The junction had 3 bases not matched to a gene; V was cut back by 1 base and J by 3 bases. In DNA form, the CDR3 reads TGTGCCAGCAGCTTAGGGGGACTAGCGGGACACTACGAGCAGTACTTC. It yields the protein CASSLGGLAGHYEQYF.